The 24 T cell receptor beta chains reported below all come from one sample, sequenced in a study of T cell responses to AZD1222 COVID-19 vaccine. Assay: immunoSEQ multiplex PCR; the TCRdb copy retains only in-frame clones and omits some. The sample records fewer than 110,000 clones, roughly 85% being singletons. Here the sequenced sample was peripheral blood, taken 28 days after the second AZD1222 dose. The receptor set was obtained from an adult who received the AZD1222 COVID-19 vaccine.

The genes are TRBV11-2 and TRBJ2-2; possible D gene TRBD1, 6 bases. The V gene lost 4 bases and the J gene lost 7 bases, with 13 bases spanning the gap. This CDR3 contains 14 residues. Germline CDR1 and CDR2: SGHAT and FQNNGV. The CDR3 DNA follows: TGTGCCAGCAGCTCAACAGGGTCGGGCGGGGAGCTGTTTTTT. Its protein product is CASSSTGSGGELFF.

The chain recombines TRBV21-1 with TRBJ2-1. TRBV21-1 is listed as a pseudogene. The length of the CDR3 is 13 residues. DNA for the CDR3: TGTGCCAGCAGCCCCAGCAGACCCAATGAGCAGTTCTTC. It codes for CASSPSRPNEQFF.

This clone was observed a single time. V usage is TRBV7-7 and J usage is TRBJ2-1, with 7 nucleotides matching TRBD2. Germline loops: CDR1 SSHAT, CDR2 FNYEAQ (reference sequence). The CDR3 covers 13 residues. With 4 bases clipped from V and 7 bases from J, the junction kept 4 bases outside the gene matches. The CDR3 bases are TGTGCCAGCAGCTACGGGACTACAAATGAGCAGTTCTTC. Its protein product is CASSYGTTNEQFF.

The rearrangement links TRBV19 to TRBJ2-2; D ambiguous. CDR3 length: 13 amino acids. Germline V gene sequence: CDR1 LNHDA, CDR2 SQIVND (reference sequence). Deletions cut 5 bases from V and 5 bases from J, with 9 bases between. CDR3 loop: CASSSDITGELFF. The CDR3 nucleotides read TGTGCCAGTAGTTCCGACATAACCGGGGAGCTGTTTTTT.

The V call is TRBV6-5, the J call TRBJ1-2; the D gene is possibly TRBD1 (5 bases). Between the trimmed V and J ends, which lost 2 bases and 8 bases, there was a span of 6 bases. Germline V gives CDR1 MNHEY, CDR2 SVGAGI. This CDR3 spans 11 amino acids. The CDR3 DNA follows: TGTGCCAGCAGTTACGGGGCGGGCTACACCTTC. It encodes CASSYGAGYTF.

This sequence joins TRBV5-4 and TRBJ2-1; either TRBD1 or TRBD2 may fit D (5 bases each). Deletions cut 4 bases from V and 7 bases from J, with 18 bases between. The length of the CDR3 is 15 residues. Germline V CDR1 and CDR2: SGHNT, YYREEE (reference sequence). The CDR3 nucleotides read TGTGCCAGCAGCATTTTCGGGGATCCAGGGAATGAGCAGTTCTTC. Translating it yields CASSIFGDPGNEQFF.

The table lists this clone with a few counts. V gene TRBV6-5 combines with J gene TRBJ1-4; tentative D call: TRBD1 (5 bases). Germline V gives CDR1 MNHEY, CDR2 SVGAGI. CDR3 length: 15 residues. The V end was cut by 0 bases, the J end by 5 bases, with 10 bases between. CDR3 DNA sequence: TGTGCCAGCAGTTACTCGGGACGGAGGAATGAAAAACTGTTTTTT. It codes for CASSYSGRRNEKLFF.

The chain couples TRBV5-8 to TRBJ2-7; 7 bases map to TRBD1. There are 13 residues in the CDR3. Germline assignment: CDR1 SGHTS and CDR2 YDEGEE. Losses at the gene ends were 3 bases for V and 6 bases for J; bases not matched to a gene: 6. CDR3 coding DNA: TGTGCCAGCAGCTCTTACAGGGGTCGCGAGCAGTACTTC. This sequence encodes CASSSYRGREQYF.

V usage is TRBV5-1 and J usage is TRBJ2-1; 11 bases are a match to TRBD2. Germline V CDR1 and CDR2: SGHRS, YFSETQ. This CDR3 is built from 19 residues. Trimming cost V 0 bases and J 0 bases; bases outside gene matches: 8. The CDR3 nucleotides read TGCGCCAGCAGCTTGGCCGCACTAGCGGGGGCCGTCTCCTACAATGAGCAGTTCTTC. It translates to CASSLAALAGAVSYNEQFF. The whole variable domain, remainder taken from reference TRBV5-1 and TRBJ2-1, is KAGVTQTPRYLIKTRGQQVTLSCSPISGHRSVSWYQQTPGQGLQFLFEYFSETQRNKGNFPGRFSGRQFSNSRSEMNVSTLELGDSALYLCASSLAALAGAVSYNEQFFGPGTRLTVL.

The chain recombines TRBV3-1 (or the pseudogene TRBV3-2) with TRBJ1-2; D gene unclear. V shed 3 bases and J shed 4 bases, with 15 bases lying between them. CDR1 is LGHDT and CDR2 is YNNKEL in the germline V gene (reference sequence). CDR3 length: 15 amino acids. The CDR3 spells CASSHSEWQFYGYTF. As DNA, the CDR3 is TGTGCCAGCAGCCACTCAGAATGGCAGTTCTATGGCTACACCTTC.

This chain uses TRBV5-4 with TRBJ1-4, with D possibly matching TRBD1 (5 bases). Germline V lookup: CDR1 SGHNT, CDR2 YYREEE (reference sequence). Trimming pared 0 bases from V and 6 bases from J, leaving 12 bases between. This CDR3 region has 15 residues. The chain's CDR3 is CASSLGGDGDEKLFF. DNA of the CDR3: TGTGCCAGCAGCTTGGGGGGGGACGGAGATGAAAAACTGTTTTTT. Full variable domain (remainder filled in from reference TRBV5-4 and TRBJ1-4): ETGVTQSPTHLIKTRGQQVTLRCSSQSGHNTVSWYQQALGQGPQFIFQYYREEENGRGNFPPRFSGLQFPNYSSELNVNALELDDSALYLCASSLGGDGDEKLFFGSGTQLSVL.

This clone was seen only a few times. The CDR3 protein is CASSISPGWDYGYTF. The CDR3 DNA is TGTGCCAGTAGTATTTCGCCAGGGTGGGACTATGGCTACACCTTC. The genes are TRBV19 and TRBJ1-2; the D gene is possibly TRBD1 (5 bases). Looked up from germline, CDR1 is LNHDA and CDR2 is SQIVND (reference sequence). The CDR3 runs 15 residues. V lost 3 bases and J 3 bases, leaving 14 bases between the germline ends.

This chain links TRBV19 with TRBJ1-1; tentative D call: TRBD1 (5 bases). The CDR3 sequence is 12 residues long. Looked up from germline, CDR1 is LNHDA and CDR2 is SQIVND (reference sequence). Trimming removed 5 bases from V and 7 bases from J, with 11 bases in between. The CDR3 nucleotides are TGTGCCAGTAGTCCTGGAGGGGTTGAAGCTTTCTTT. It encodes CASSPGGVEAFF.

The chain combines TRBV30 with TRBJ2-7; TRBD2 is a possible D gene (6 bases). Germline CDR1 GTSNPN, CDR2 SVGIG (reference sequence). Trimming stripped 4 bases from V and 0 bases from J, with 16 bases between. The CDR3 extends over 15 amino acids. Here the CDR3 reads CAWTLAMGGSYEQYF. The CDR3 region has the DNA TGTGCCTGGACCCTCGCGATGGGGGGCTCCTACGAGCAGTACTTC.

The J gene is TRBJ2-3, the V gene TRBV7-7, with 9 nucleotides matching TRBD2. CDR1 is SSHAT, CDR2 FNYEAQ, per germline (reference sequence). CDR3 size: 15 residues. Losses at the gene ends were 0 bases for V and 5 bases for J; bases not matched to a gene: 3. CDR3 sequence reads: CASSLASSGVDTQYF. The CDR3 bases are TGTGCCAGCAGCTTAGCGTCTAGCGGGGTAGATACGCAGTATTTT.

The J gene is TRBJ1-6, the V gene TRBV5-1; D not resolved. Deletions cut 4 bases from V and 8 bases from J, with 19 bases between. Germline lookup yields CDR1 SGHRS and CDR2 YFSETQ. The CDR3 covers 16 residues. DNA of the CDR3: TGCGCCAGCAGCCCCTCACCTTCGATCCAAGATTCACCCCTCCACTTT. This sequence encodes CASSPSPSIQDSPLHF. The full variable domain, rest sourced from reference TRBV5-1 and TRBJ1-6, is KAGVTQTPRYLIKTRGQQVTLSCSPISGHRSVSWYQQTPGQGLQFLFEYFSETQRNKGNFPGRFSGRQFSNSRSEMNVSTLELGDSALYLCASSPSPSIQDSPLHFGNGTRLTVT.

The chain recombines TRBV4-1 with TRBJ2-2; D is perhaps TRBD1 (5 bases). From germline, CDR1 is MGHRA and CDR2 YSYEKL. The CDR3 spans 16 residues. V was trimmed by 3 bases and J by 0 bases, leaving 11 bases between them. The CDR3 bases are TGCGCCAGCAGCCACGGACGGACACCGAACACCGGGGAGCTGTTTTTT. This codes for CASSHGRTPNTGELFF.

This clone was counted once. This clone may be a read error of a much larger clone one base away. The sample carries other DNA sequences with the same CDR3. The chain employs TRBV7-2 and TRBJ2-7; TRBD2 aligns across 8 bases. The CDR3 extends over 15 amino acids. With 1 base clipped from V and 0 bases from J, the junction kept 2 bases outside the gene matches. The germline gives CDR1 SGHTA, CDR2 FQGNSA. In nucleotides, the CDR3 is TGTGCCAGCAGCTTAGGCGGGGGGATCTCCTACGAGCAGTACTTC. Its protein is CASSLGGGISYEQYF.

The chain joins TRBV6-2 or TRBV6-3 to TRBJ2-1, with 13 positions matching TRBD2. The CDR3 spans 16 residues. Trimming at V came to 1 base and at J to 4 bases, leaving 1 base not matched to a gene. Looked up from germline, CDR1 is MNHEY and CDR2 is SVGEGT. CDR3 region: CASSYLGLAGYNEQFF. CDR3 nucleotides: TGTGCCAGCAGTTACTTGGGACTAGCGGGGTACAATGAGCAGTTCTTC.

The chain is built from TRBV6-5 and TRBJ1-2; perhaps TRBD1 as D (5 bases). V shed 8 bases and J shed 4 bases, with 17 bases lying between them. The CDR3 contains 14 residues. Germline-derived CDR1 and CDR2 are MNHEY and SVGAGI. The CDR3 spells CASPDGHDLYGYTF. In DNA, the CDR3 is TGTGCCAGCCCCGACGGACACGACCTCTATGGCTACACCTTC.

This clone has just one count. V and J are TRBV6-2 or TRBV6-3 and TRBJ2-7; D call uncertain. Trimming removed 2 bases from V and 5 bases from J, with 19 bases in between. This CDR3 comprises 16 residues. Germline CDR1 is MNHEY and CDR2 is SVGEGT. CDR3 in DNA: TGTGCCAGCAGTTACCATCGCCGACGGTCTTCGCACGAGCAGTACTTC. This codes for CASSYHRRRSSHEQYF.

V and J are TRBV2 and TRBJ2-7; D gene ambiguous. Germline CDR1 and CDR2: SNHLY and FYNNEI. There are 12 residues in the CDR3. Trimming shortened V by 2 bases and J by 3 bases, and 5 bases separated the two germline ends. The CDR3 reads CASSEFRYEQYF. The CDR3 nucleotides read TGTGCCAGCAGTGAATTCCGCTACGAGCAGTACTTC.

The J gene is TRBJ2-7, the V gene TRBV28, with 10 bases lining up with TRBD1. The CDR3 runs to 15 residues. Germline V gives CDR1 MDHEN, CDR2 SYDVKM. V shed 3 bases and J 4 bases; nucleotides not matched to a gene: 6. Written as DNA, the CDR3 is TGTGCCAGCAGTTTCCGGACAGGGGGATTTTACGAGCAGTACTTC. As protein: CASSFRTGGFYEQYF.

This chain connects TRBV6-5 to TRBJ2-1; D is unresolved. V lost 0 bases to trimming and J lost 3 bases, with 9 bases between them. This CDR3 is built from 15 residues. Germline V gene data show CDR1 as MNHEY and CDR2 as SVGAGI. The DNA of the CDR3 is TGTGCCAGCAGTTACTCGAAGCTAGGCTACAATGAGCAGTTCTTC. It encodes CASSYSKLGYNEQFF.